This T cell receptor beta chain was recovered during a study of beta chain features in type 1 diabetes. There are 14 residues in the CDR3. V dropped 4 bases and J dropped 6 bases, with 16 bases sitting between them. Germline lookup yields CDR1 SNHLY and CDR2 FYNNEI. Sequenced material consisted of expressed TCRB transcripts (all of the isolated RNA was reverse transcribed). Only in-frame clones appear in the TCRdb table, and some are missing; sequencing was by immunoSEQ multiplex PCR. The sample lists 620,000 or so clones, 15% to 17% occurring once. Source material: naive CD4+ T cells from blood. The chain combines TRBV2 with TRBJ2-7; D call uncertain. The clonotype was recovered from a man aged 18 to 35 in good health. The CDR3 loop is CASSVEKSLGEQYF. The CDR3 DNA is TGTGCCAGCAGTGTAGAGAAGAGCCTAGGCGAGCAGTACTTC.